The sequence of this T cell receptor beta chain was determined in a study of breast tumors, draining lymph nodes, adjacent tissues. Study conclusions and caveats: Tumors had less TCR diversity than lymph nodes, more than nontumor tissue. Tumor and nontumor repertoires were significantly more similar in luminal-like than in basal-like breast cancer. The data were judged consistent with most tumor T cells coming from lymph node and expanding in tumor. Tumor T cell lymph node origin was a supported hypothesis, not proven.

Each CDR3 protein gets one entry after TCRdb re-called the multiplex PCR reads with MiXCR. The table records roughly 120,000 distinct CDR3 sequences, around 20% of them present only once. Breast cancer patients provided tissue from their axillary draining lymph nodes. V was pared by 5 bases and J by 2 bases, with 15 bases between. Germline-derived CDR1 and CDR2 are SGHAT and FQDESV (reference sequence). The CDR3 spans 15 residues. This clonotype showed up many times. Its specificity is unknown. The sequence came from a female donor with breast cancer. Some clones in this sample may be carry-over from other donors' samples. The sequenced sample consisted of axillary lymph node tissue. This sequence joins TRBV11-1 and TRBJ2-5, with TRBD1 as a possible D gene (7 bases). CDR3 DNA: TGTGCCAGCAGCCCGGCGGGACAGTCGCAAGAGACCCAGTACTTC. It is translated as CASSPAGQSQETQYF.